This record concerns one T cell receptor (beta chain) sequence. Its antigen is unidentified. Naive, central memory, regulatory and stem cell-like memory cells within the CD4+ compartment were sorted using CD45RO/CCR7/CD25/CD127/CD95/CD27. This specimen belongs to a study of beta chain features in type 1 diabetes. In the study overall: Roughly 98 million sorted cells were examined across all samples. Broader study findings: Researchers could not determine here whether HLA type influences TCRB rearrangement. Within the patient group, naive, central memory and Treg TCRB repertoires appeared more similar to each other than within healthy donors.

With 5 bases clipped from V and 4 bases from J, the junction kept 10 bases outside the gene matches. This CDR3 region has 15 residues. In germline, CDR1 is SGHVS, CDR2 FQNEAQ. Of the isolated RNA, all was reverse transcribed, and so the sequenced material was expressed TCRB transcripts. Assay: immunoSEQ multiplex PCR; the TCRdb copy retains only in-frame clones and omits some. The profile covers 300,000 to 400,000 clones, with around 10% appearing a single time and 0.015% taken by the ten largest. This sequence originates from a woman in her twenties or thirties in good health. Sequenced: naive CD4+ T cells from blood. The chain combines TRBV7-8 with TRBJ2-7; 8 positions match TRBD2. DNA of the CDR3: TGTGCCAGCAGCCTCCTGACTAGCGCCCGATACGAGCAGTACTTC. Its protein product is CASSLLTSARYEQYF.